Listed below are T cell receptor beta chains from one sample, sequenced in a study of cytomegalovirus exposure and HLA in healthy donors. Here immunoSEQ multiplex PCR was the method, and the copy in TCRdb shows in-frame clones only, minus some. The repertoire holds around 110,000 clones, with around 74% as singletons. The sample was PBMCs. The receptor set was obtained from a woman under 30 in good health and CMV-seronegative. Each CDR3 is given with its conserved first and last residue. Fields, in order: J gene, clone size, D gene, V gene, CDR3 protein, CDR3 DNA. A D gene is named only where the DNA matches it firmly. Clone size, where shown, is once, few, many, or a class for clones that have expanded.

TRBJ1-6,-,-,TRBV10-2,CASSEAQVASSPLHF,TGCGCCAGCAGTGAGGCGCAAGTAGCTTCCTCACCCCTCCACTTT
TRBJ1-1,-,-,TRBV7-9,CASSRNTEAFF,TGTGCCAGCAGCCGGAACACTGAAGCTTTCTTT
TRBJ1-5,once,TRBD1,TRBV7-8,CATPDRGSNQPQHF,TGTGCCACTCCGGACAGGGGAAGCAATCAGCCCCAGCATTTT
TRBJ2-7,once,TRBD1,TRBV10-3,CATKTGTGTYEQYF,TGTGCCACTAAGACCGGGACAGGGACCTACGAGCAGTACTTC
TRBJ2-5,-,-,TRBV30,CAWSQGGPGETQYF,TGTGCCTGGAGCCAGGGGGGTCCGGGAGAGACCCAGTACTTC
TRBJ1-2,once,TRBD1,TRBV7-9,CASSSPRQGGDGYTF,TGTGCCAGCAGCTCCCCACGACAGGGAGGCGACGGCTACACCTTC
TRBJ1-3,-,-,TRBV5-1,CASSAAGGNTIYF,TGCGCCAGCAGCGCCGCAGGGGGAAACACCATATATTTT
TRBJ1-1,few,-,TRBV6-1,CASSGTWGAEAFF,TGTGCCAGCAGTGGGACTTGGGGAGCCGAAGCTTTCTTT
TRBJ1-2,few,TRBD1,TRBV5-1,CASSSTGISDYGYTF,TGCGCCAGCAGCTCGACAGGGATTTCAGACTATGGCTACACCTTC
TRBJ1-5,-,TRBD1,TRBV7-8,CASSLGAGTGNQPQHF,TGTGCCAGCAGCTTAGGCGCCGGGACAGGGAATCAGCCCCAGCATTTT
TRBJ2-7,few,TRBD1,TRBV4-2,CASSQSGQGPYEQYF,TGTGCCAGCAGCCAATCGGGACAGGGACCCTACGAGCAGTACTTC
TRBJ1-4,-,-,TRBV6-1,CATGVDRPNEKLFF,TGTGCCACAGGCGTGGACAGACCTAATGAAAAACTGTTTTTT
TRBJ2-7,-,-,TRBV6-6,CASRHDRSTYYEQYF,TGTGCCAGCAGACACGACAGAAGTACTTACTACGAGCAGTACTTC
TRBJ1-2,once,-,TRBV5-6,CASNAGHSNYGYTF,TGTGCCAGCAACGCAGGGCACTCCAACTATGGCTACACCTTC
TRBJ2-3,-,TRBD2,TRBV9,CASSVGSTSEWDTDTQYF,TGTGCCAGCAGCGTGGGGAGCACTAGCGAGTGGGACACAGATACGCAGTATTTT
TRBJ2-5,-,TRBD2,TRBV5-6,CASSVGAGGGAGETQYF,TGTGCCAGCAGCGTTGGTGCGGGCGGGGGGGCAGGGGAGACCCAGTACTTC
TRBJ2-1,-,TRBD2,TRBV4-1,CASSQLIAGADNEQFF,TGCGCCAGCAGCCAACTCATAGCGGGGGCAGACAATGAGCAGTTCTTC
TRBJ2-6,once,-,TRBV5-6,CASSLAGSGANVLTF,TGTGCCAGCAGCTTGGCCGGGTCTGGGGCCAACGTCCTGACTTTC
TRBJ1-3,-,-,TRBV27,CASSLVPVSGNTIYF,TGTGCCAGCAGTTTAGTTCCCGTCTCTGGAAACACCATATATTTT
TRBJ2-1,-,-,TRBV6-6,CASSYSVPEQFF,TGTGCCAGCAGTTACAGCGTGCCTGAGCAGTTCTTC
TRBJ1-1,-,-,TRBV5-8,CASSDRVDEAFF,TGTGCCAGCAGCGACCGGGTAGATGAAGCTTTCTTT
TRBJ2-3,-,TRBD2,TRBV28,CAITSGGNTDTQYF,TGTGCCATCACGTCGGGGGGAAACACAGATACGCAGTATTTT
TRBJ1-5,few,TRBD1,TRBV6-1,CASSEKIEDRTKPQHF,TGTGCCAGCAGTGAAAAGATCGAGGACAGGACAAAGCCCCAGCATTTT
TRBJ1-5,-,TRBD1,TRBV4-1,CASSHQDRPDQPQHF,TGCGCCAGCAGCCACCAGGACAGGCCTGATCAGCCCCAGCATTTT
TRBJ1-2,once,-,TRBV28,CASRLAGKDHGYTF,TGTGCCAGCAGGCTGGCGGGCAAAGATCATGGCTACACCTTC
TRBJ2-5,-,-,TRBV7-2,CASSLAGGREQYF,TGTGCCAGCAGCTTAGCCGGGGGGCGGGAGCAGTACTTC
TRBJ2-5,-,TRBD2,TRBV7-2,CASSLAGGKETQYF,TGTGCCAGCAGCTTAGCGGGAGGGAAAGAGACCCAGTACTTC
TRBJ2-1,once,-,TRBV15,CATSRGPGQFGGQFF,TGTGCCACCAGCAGAGGACCCGGACAGTTCGGTGGGCAGTTCTTC
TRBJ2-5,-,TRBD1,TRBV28,CASSPIKQGAGETQYF,TGTGCCAGCAGTCCTATAAAACAGGGGGCTGGGGAGACCCAGTACTTC
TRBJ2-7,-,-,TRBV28,CASSGTGGGDEQYF,TGTGCCAGCAGTGGCACGGGCGGAGGGGACGAGCAGTACTTC
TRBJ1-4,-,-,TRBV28,CASSLGGPNEKLFF,TGTGCCAGCAGTTTAGGAGGGCCTAATGAAAAACTGTTTTTT
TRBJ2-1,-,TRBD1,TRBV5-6,CASSSDRGSDEQFF,TGTGCCAGCAGCTCGGACAGGGGGAGCGATGAGCAGTTCTTC
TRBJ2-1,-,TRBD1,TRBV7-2,CASSSGQGASYNEQFF,TGTGCCAGCAGCTCTGGACAGGGGGCTTCCTACAATGAGCAGTTCTTC
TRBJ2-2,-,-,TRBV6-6,CASSYSRETGELFF,TGTGCCAGCAGTTATTCCAGGGAAACCGGGGAGCTGTTTTTT
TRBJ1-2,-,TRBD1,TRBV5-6,CASSLTTGGYGYTF,TGTGCCAGCAGCTTGACCACAGGGGGCTATGGCTACACCTTC
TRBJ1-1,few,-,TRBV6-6,CASRQHGMNTEAFF,TGTGCCAGCAGACAACACGGGATGAACACTGAAGCTTTCTTT
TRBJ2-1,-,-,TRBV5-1,CASSSGFNEQFF,TGCGCCAGCAGTTCGGGGTTCAATGAGCAGTTCTTC
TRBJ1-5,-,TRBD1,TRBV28,CASRTQGSQPQHF,TGTGCCAGCAGGACACAGGGGAGTCAGCCCCAGCATTTT
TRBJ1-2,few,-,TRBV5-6,CASTRQDTANYGYTF,TGTGCCAGCACACGGCAGGACACCGCTAACTATGGCTACACCTTC
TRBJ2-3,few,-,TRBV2,CASRPSRGAVRGTDTQYF,TGTGCCAGCAGACCTTCCCGTGGGGCTGTTCGGGGCACAGATACGCAGTATTTT
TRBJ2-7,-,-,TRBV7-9,CASSLSLSSEQYF,TGTGCCAGCAGCTTGTCTCTATCGTCCGAGCAGTACTTC
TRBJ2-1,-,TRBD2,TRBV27,CASRTSGAHEQFF,TGTGCCAGCCGGACTAGCGGGGCCCATGAGCAGTTCTTC